This T cell receptor (beta chain) was sequenced during a study of blood T cell repertoires in COVID-19. Study details: PBMCs, B-cell-depleted T cells, or T cells were the source of the cDNA or gDNA that made up the material.

In the authors' workflow: Researchers report that nucleated cell counts were estimated from reference gene primer amplification. Libraries were prepared by immunoSEQ multiplex PCR; TCRdb keeps only in-frame clonotypes and omits some of them. That table furnishes V, J and clone size, whereas the DNA furnished D and trimming. This sample carries about 180,000 clones, around 86% of them seen once, and the ten largest clones take less than 3.5%. V dropped 3 bases and J dropped 8; count of bases not matched to a gene: 15. The CDR3 has 17 amino acids. CDR1 and CDR2 (germline): LNHNV, YYDKDF (reference sequence).

The specimen sequenced was peripheral blood. The V call is TRBV15, the J call TRBJ1-4; 7 nucleotides line up with TRBD1. This clonotype originated in a woman aged 30 to 39 with active or convalescent COVID-19. DNA of the CDR3: TGTGCCACCAGCAGTCCCCCCACAAAGGGGGCAAAAGAAAAACTGTTTTTT. Its protein product is CATSSPPTKGAKEKLFF.